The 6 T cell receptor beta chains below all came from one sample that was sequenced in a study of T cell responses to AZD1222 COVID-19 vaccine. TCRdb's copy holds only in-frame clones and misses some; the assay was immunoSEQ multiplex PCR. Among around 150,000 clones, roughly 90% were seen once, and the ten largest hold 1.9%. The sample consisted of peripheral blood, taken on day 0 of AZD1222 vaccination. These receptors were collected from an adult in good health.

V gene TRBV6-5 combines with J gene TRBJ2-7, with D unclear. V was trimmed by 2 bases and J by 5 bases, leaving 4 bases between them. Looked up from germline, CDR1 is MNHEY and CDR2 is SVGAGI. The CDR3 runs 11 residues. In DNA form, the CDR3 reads TGTGCCAGCAGTTACATTAACGAGCAGTACTTC. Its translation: CASSYINEQYF.

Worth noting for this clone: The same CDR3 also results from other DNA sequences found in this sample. CDR3: CASSLDRGTEAFF. The DNA for the CDR3 is TGTGCCAGCAGCTTAGACAGGGGCACTGAAGCTTTCTTT. V is TRBV7-2 and J is TRBJ1-1; the match to TRBD1 covers 7 bases. With V trimmed by 1 base and J by 4 bases, 0 bases remained unmatched. The CDR3 extends over 13 amino acids. Germline V gene sequence: CDR1 SGHTA, CDR2 FQGNSA.

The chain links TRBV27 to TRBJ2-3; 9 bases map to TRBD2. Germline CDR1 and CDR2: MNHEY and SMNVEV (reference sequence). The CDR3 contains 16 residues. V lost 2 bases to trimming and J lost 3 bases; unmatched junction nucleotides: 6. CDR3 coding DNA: TGTGCCAGCAGTTTAGGGGCGGGGGGGCGGACAGATACGCAGTATTTT. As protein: CASSLGAGGRTDTQYF.

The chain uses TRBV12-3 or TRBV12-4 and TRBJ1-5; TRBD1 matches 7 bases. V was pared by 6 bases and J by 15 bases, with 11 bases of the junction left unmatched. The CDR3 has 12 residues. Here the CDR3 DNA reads TGTGCCAGCAGCCTCGGGACAGCCGGTATGCATTTT. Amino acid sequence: CASSLGTAGMHF.

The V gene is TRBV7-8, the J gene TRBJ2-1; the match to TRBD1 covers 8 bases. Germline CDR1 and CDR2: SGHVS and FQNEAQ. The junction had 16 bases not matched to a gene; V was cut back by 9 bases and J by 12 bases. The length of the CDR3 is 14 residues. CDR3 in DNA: TGTGCCAGTCGTGGGCTAATAGACAGGGGAAGGCAGTTCTTC. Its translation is CASRGLIDRGRQFF.

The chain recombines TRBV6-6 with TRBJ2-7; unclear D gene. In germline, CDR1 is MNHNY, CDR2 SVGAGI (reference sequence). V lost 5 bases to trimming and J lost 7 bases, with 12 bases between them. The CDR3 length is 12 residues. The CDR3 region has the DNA TGTGCCAGCAGTCCCAACCTCGGGGAGCAGTACTTC. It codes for CASSPNLGEQYF.